In its sample, the clone carrying this TCR beta chain was seen a few times. The antigen is not known. This entry is derived from a study of T cells after yellow fever vaccination. Study-level results: Weaker overall was a secondary response that nonetheless peaked faster, on day 5 versus 15.

J gave up 0 bases and V 7 bases, and 6 bases lay outside the gene matches. The CDR3 consists of 15 residues. Germline CDR1 is SGHTA and CDR2 is FQGNSA. TCRdb ran MiXCR on the 5' RACE reads and lists one entry per CDR3 protein. The profile shows approximately 510,000 distinct CDR3 sequences, 21% of them singletons. The origin of this receptor is a man between 18 and 29 years old who received the YFV17D yellow fever vaccine. The input for sequencing was PBMCs, taken approximately 20 days after the first yellow fever vaccination. The chain carries TRBV7-2 and TRBJ1-1, with 9 bases identical to TRBD1. The CDR3 sequence is CASKTGTGMNTEAFF. The CDR3 DNA reads TGTGCCAGCAAGACCGGGACAGGGATGAACACTGAAGCTTTCTTT.